This T cell receptor (beta chain) came from a study of shared clonotypes between healthy human individuals. Authors' processing steps: ImmunoSEQ gave junction-only sequences without quality scores, so filtering differed. Repertoires were generated with immunoSEQ multiplex PCR, while TCRdb's copy carries only in-frame clones and drops some. V and J calls and clone size are copied from that table; D and trimming were computed from the DNA. The sample includes approximately 640,000 clones, approximately 75% of them seen just once. From germline, CDR1 is MGHDK and CDR2 SYGVNS. This CDR3 spans 17 amino acids. V lost 3 bases to trimming and J lost 3 bases; unmatched junction nucleotides: 12.

Sequences were obtained from memory CD4+ T cells sorted from blood. Noted subset: CD45RA-negative fraction. The gene calls are TRBV25-1 and TRBJ2-3, with 7 positions matching TRBD2. The receptor was derived from a woman in her 30s in good health. CDR3 coding DNA: TGTGCCAGCAGTGAGGAAGGGGCCCGCGGGGGAACAGATACGCAGTATTTT. Amino acid sequence: CASSEEGARGGTDTQYF.